These T cell receptor beta chains were read from a single sample in a study of shared clonotypes between healthy human individuals. Sequencing was performed with immunoSEQ multiplex PCR; in TCRdb, only in-frame clones are kept and a portion is missing. Of 2 million to 2.5 million clones detected, about nine tenths appear once; the ten largest clones hold roughly 0.34%. The source material was naive CD4+ T cells from PBMCs. All receptors come from a man between 18 and 29 years old in good health. Some clones in this sample may be carry-over from other donors' samples. Each CDR3 is given with its conserved first and last residue. D genes are given only for firm matches. Not every row has a clone size; where given, it reads once, few, many or a size class.

V gene: TRBV6-1; D gene: NA; J gene: TRBJ2-5; clone size: NA; CDR3 DNA: TGTGCCAGCAGTGAAGCGCAAGGGTATACCCAGTACTTC; CDR3 protein: CASSEAQGYTQYF
V gene: TRBV28; D gene: NA; J gene: TRBJ1-2; clone size: NA; CDR3 DNA: TGTGCCAGCAGTTCCACAGGGAGGGCTAACTATGGCTACACCTTC; CDR3 protein: CASSSTGRANYGYTF
V gene: TRBV27; D gene: NA; J gene: TRBJ1-6; clone size: NA; CDR3 DNA: TGTGCCAGCAGTTTATCGCCGGGGGTTAATTCACCCCTCCACTTT; CDR3 protein: CASSLSPGVNSPLHF
V gene: TRBV10-3; D gene: TRBD1; J gene: TRBJ1-1; clone size: NA; CDR3 DNA: TGTGCCATCAGATCAGCGGGACAGGGGGACACTGAAGCTTTCTTT; CDR3 protein: CAIRSAGQGDTEAFF
V gene: TRBV21-1; D gene: NA; J gene: TRBJ2-5; clone size: NA; CDR3 DNA: TGTGCCAGCAGCAAAGACAAAGCGGGAGGAGGGGAGACCCAGTACTTC; CDR3 protein: CASSKDKAGGGETQYF
V gene: TRBV19; D gene: TRBD1; J gene: TRBJ1-4; clone size: NA; CDR3 DNA: TGTGCCAGTAGCCCGGGACAGGCCACAACTAATGAAAAACTGTTTTTT; CDR3 protein: CASSPGQATTNEKLFF
V gene: TRBV10-3; D gene: NA; J gene: TRBJ2-7; clone size: NA; CDR3 DNA: TGTGCCATCGCGACGGGGGACATCCCCCGCGAGCAGTACTTC; CDR3 protein: CAIATGDIPREQYF
V gene: TRBV7-6; D gene: NA; J gene: TRBJ2-7; clone size: NA; CDR3 DNA: TGTGCCAGCAGCTTAGGCGGGACCCACGAGCAGTACTTC; CDR3 protein: CASSLGGTHEQYF
V gene: TRBV14; D gene: TRBD2; J gene: TRBJ2-7; clone size: NA; CDR3 DNA: TGTGCCAGCAGCCCCCTAGCGGGAGGTCCCTACGAGCAGTACTTC; CDR3 protein: CASSPLAGGPYEQYF
V gene: TRBV2; D gene: NA; J gene: TRBJ2-3; clone size: NA; CDR3 DNA: TGTGCCAGCAGTGAAATAGGCTGGAGCCCGGCTGGCACAGATACGCAGTATTTT; CDR3 protein: CASSEIGWSPAGTDTQYF
V gene: TRBV7-9; D gene: NA; J gene: TRBJ2-3; clone size: NA; CDR3 DNA: TGTGCCAGCACGGGGACGCGGGGCAAGTTGTATACGCAGTATTTT; CDR3 protein: CASTGTRGKLYTQYF
V gene: TRBV7-2; D gene: TRBD1; J gene: TRBJ1-5; clone size: NA; CDR3 DNA: TGTGCCAGCAGCTCAAACCCCGGGACAGGGATGCCCCAGCATTTT; CDR3 protein: CASSSNPGTGMPQHF
V gene: TRBV5-4; D gene: TRBD2; J gene: TRBJ2-1; clone size: NA; CDR3 DNA: TGTGCCAGCAACGCCGGGGGACTAGGGGCTACAAGTTTTGTGGAGCAGTTCTTC; CDR3 protein: CASNAGGLGATSFVEQFF
V gene: TRBV2; D gene: TRBD2; J gene: TRBJ2-3; clone size: NA; CDR3 DNA: TGTGCCAGCAGTGACATTGGAGTAGCGGGTAACACAGATACGCAGTATTTT; CDR3 protein: CASSDIGVAGNTDTQYF
V gene: TRBV28; D gene: NA; J gene: TRBJ1-5; clone size: NA; CDR3 DNA: TGTGCCAGCAGTTTTTCGGGGTTCTATAGCAATCAGCCCCAGCATTTT; CDR3 protein: CASSFSGFYSNQPQHF
V gene: TRBV6-4; D gene: TRBD2; J gene: TRBJ2-1; clone size: NA; CDR3 DNA: TGTGCCAGCAGTCCGCGGGGGGGCGTCAGAAATGAGCAGTTCTTC; CDR3 protein: CASSPRGGVRNEQFF
V gene: TRBV6-5; D gene: TRBD2; J gene: TRBJ2-2; clone size: NA; CDR3 DNA: TGTGCCAGCAGCCTACTAGCGACCGGGGAGCTGTTTTTT; CDR3 protein: CASSLLATGELFF
V gene: TRBV5-1; D gene: NA; J gene: TRBJ1-2; clone size: NA; CDR3 DNA: TGCGCCAGCAGTTTCGATGCTAACTATGGCTACACCTTC; CDR3 protein: CASSFDANYGYTF
V gene: TRBV28; D gene: NA; J gene: TRBJ2-7; clone size: NA; CDR3 DNA: TGTGCCAGCAGTTTATTATCAGAGGAGCAGTACTTC; CDR3 protein: CASSLLSEEQYF
V gene: TRBV5-1; D gene: NA; J gene: TRBJ1-2; clone size: NA; CDR3 DNA: TGCGCCAGCAGCTTGGAGGGGGGCATCCTCGATGGCTACACCTTC; CDR3 protein: CASSLEGGILDGYTF
V gene: TRBV28; D gene: TRBD1; J gene: TRBJ2-7; clone size: NA; CDR3 DNA: TGTGCCAGCAGTTCACCGGGACAGACAACCTACGAGCAGTACTTC; CDR3 protein: CASSSPGQTTYEQYF
V gene: TRBV2; D gene: TRBD2; J gene: TRBJ2-2; clone size: once; CDR3 DNA: TGTGCCAGCAGTGCAGGGACTAGCGGGAGGCGGGCCGGGGAGCTGTTTTTT; CDR3 protein: CASSAGTSGRRAGELFF
V gene: TRBV4-1; D gene: TRBD2; J gene: TRBJ2-1; clone size: NA; CDR3 DNA: TGCGCCAGCAGTCCCGGGACTAGCGGCCTCAATGAGCAGTTCTTC; CDR3 protein: CASSPGTSGLNEQFF
V gene: TRBV19; D gene: TRBD1; J gene: TRBJ1-6; clone size: NA; CDR3 DNA: TGTGCCAGTAAAAAATCGGACAGGGGTAATTCACCCCTCCACTTT; CDR3 protein: CASKKSDRGNSPLHF
V gene: TRBV28; D gene: NA; J gene: TRBJ2-2; clone size: NA; CDR3 DNA: TGTGCCAGCAGTCCAATCGGGACGAACACCGGGGAGCTGTTTTTT; CDR3 protein: CASSPIGTNTGELFF
V gene: TRBV15; D gene: NA; J gene: TRBJ1-2; clone size: NA; CDR3 DNA: TGTGCCACCAGCAGAGATCGGGGGGGCAATGGCTACACCTTC; CDR3 protein: CATSRDRGGNGYTF
V gene: TRBV23-1; D gene: TRBD1; J gene: TRBJ2-6; clone size: NA; CDR3 DNA: TGCGCCAGCAGTCAAAAACCTCCCCGAGTTGGACAGGGGGCGAACTCTGGGGCCAACGTCCTGACTTTC; CDR3 protein: CASSQKPPRVGQGANSGANVLTF
V gene: TRBV28; D gene: NA; J gene: TRBJ1-4; clone size: NA; CDR3 DNA: TGTGCCAGCAGTTTTGATCAGGGAACTAATGAAAAACTGTTTTTT; CDR3 protein: CASSFDQGTNEKLFF
V gene: TRBV2; D gene: TRBD1; J gene: TRBJ2-5; clone size: NA; CDR3 DNA: TGTGCCGGACAACAGGGGGGAAATGGAGAGACCCAGTACTTC; CDR3 protein: CAGQQGGNGETQYF
V gene: TRBV25-1; D gene: TRBD2; J gene: TRBJ2-5; clone size: NA; CDR3 DNA: TGTGCCAGCAGTCCGAGCGGGAGGGCCGTCGGGGAGACCCAGTACTTC; CDR3 protein: CASSPSGRAVGETQYF
V gene: TRBV2; D gene: TRBD1; J gene: TRBJ1-5; clone size: NA; CDR3 DNA: TGTGCCAGCAGTCCCCAGACAGGGGATAGCAATCAGCCCCAGCATTTT; CDR3 protein: CASSPQTGDSNQPQHF
V gene: TRBV5-1; D gene: TRBD1; J gene: TRBJ1-1; clone size: once; CDR3 DNA: TGCGCCAGCAGCTTGGTAGGGGGCGCGGTGAGGACTGAAGCTTTCTTT; CDR3 protein: CASSLVGGAVRTEAFF
V gene: TRBV28; D gene: TRBD1; J gene: TRBJ1-2; clone size: NA; CDR3 DNA: TGTGCCAGCAGTTTTGACGTCGGACAGGGAGGATTTAGGTATGGCTACACCTTC; CDR3 protein: CASSFDVGQGGFRYGYTF
V gene: TRBV7-8; D gene: TRBD1; J gene: TRBJ1-1; clone size: NA; CDR3 DNA: TGTGCCAGCAGCTTACTAGGACAGGGCGCTACTGAAGCTTTCTTT; CDR3 protein: CASSLLGQGATEAFF
V gene: TRBV25-1; D gene: NA; J gene: TRBJ2-1; clone size: NA; CDR3 DNA: TGTGCCAGCAGGGGCGGAGGTTACAATGAGCAGTTCTTC; CDR3 protein: CASRGGGYNEQFF
V gene: TRBV5-4; D gene: NA; J gene: TRBJ1-2; clone size: NA; CDR3 DNA: TGTGCCGGCAGCTTTCGGGGCTCCTATGGCTACACCTTC; CDR3 protein: CAGSFRGSYGYTF
V gene: TRBV11-2; D gene: NA; J gene: TRBJ2-3; clone size: NA; CDR3 DNA: TGTGCCAGCAGCTTAGCCAGGACCGACACAGATACGCAGTATTTT; CDR3 protein: CASSLARTDTDTQYF
V gene: TRBV30; D gene: NA; J gene: TRBJ1-3; clone size: NA; CDR3 DNA: TGTGCCTGGAGAAAAGGAAACACCATATATTTT; CDR3 protein: CAWRKGNTIYF
V gene: TRBV6-5; D gene: NA; J gene: TRBJ1-3; clone size: NA; CDR3 DNA: TGTGCCAGCAGTCCCCCAGGGTTAAACACCATATATTTT; CDR3 protein: CASSPPGLNTIYF
V gene: TRBV21-1; D gene: NA; J gene: TRBJ2-7; clone size: NA; CDR3 DNA: TGTGCCAGCAGCAAATGGGCCCGCCCGGGGCAGTACTTC; CDR3 protein: CASSKWARPGQYF
V gene: TRBV6-8; D gene: NA; J gene: TRBJ2-3; clone size: once; CDR3 DNA: TGTGCCAGCAGTTACCCAGACGGGTATCCAGATACGCAGTATTTT; CDR3 protein: CASSYPDGYPDTQYF
V gene: TRBV25-1; D gene: NA; J gene: TRBJ1-5; clone size: NA; CDR3 DNA: TGTGCCAGCAGTTCCGGCGAGGGGAGTCATAGCAATCAGCCCCAGCATTTT; CDR3 protein: CASSSGEGSHSNQPQHF
V gene: TRBV5-1; D gene: NA; J gene: TRBJ1-2; clone size: NA; CDR3 DNA: TGCGCCAGCAGCTTGGACCCGGGCTCCAATGGCTACACCTTC; CDR3 protein: CASSLDPGSNGYTF
V gene: TRBV5-1; D gene: NA; J gene: TRBJ2-7; clone size: NA; CDR3 DNA: TGCGCCAGCAGCAGGACCCAGACCTACGAGCAGTACTTC; CDR3 protein: CASSRTQTYEQYF
V gene: TRBV19; D gene: NA; J gene: TRBJ1-5; clone size: NA; CDR3 DNA: TGTGCCAGTAGTATCCGTGGAGCCTATAGCAATCAGCCCCAGCATTTT; CDR3 protein: CASSIRGAYSNQPQHF
V gene: TRBV6-5; D gene: NA; J gene: TRBJ2-1; clone size: NA; CDR3 DNA: TGTGCCAGCAGTTACTCGGCGGCCAACAATGAGCAGTTCTTC; CDR3 protein: CASSYSAANNEQFF
V gene: TRBV5-1; D gene: TRBD2; J gene: TRBJ2-3; clone size: few; CDR3 DNA: TGCGCCAGCAGCATCCTAGCGGGAGGGCCGGGAGATACGCAGTATTTT; CDR3 protein: CASSILAGGPGDTQYF
V gene: TRBV7-6; D gene: NA; J gene: TRBJ2-1; clone size: NA; CDR3 DNA: TGTGCCAGCAGCTTTGGCATTGGAGTTTCCTACAATGAGCAGTTCTTC; CDR3 protein: CASSFGIGVSYNEQFF
V gene: TRBV18; D gene: NA; J gene: TRBJ1-5; clone size: NA; CDR3 DNA: TGTGCCAGCTCACCGGGGCAGGGGAGCAATCAGCCCCAGCATTTT; CDR3 protein: CASSPGQGSNQPQHF
V gene: TRBV5-1; D gene: NA; J gene: TRBJ1-3; clone size: NA; CDR3 DNA: TGCGCCAGCAGCTTGGCAGCGGGGGCTGGAAACACCATATATTTT; CDR3 protein: CASSLAAGAGNTIYF